Listed here are 18 T cell receptor beta chains from one sample, sequenced in a study of CD39 and CD103 CD8 tumor-infiltrating T cells. The assay was immunoSEQ multiplex PCR, and TCRdb's table has in-frame clones only and misses some. The profile shows around 15,000 clones, over 80% of them singletons. Sequencing was carried out using CD8+ T cells sorted from blood. Subset in this sample: total memory CD8 T cells (CD45RA-CCR7+/-) from blood or uninvolved lymph node. Every receptor here comes from a human donor with head and neck squamous cell carcinoma.

V and J are TRBV6-5 and TRBJ1-6; 7 bases are shared with TRBD1. Germline trimming cut 5 bases from V and 10 bases from J; bases unmatched to any gene: 8. The CDR3 sequence is 14 residues long. Per germline, CDR1 MNHEY and CDR2 SVGAGI. This chain's CDR3 is CASSMNRGESPLHF. CDR3 nucleotide sequence: TGTGCCAGCAGTATGAACAGGGGTGAGTCACCCCTCCACTTT.

The chain is built from TRBV27 and TRBJ1-4; D is undetermined. Germline V lookup: CDR1 MNHEY, CDR2 SMNVEV (reference sequence). This CDR3 contains 14 residues. Trimming took off 4 bases at V and 0 bases at J, with 6 bases between the two ends. In nucleotides, the CDR3 is TGTGCCAGCAGTTCACTTGCAACTAATGAAAAACTGTTTTTT. Encoded protein: CASSSLATNEKLFF.

The V gene is TRBV6-1, the J gene TRBJ2-7; TRBD1 is a possible D gene (5 bases). This CDR3 is built from 14 residues. The germline V and J ends were trimmed by 8 bases and 2 bases, with 16 bases remaining between them. The germline V gene encodes CDR1 MNHNS and CDR2 SASEGT. CDR3 sequence (DNA): TGTGCCAGCCTGTCCTGGCAGGGAACCTACGAGCAGTACTTC. This codes for CASLSWQGTYEQYF.

The rearrangement links TRBV5-1 to TRBJ2-3, with D perhaps TRBD1 (5 bases). In germline, CDR1 is SGHRS, CDR2 YFSETQ. The CDR3 consists of 14 residues. V lost 1 base and J 2 bases, leaving 8 bases between the germline ends. The chain's CDR3 is CASSLYRTTDTQYF. The CDR3, as DNA: TGCGCCAGCAGCTTGTACAGGACCACAGATACGCAGTATTTT.

This chain connects TRBV7-8 to TRBJ2-1; D might be TRBD2 (6 bases). The V end lost 5 bases, the J end lost 8 bases, and 22 bases lay between the germline ends. This CDR3 has 16 residues. CDR1 and CDR2 (germline): SGHVS, FQNEAQ. The CDR3 coding sequence is TGTGCCAGCAGCCTACAAAGCGGAGGGCTTCGCGATGAGCAGTTCTTC. As protein: CASSLQSGGLRDEQFF.

The chain has TRBV21-1 and TRBJ1-2. TRBV21-1 is designated a pseudogene. The CDR3 extends over 14 amino acids. The CDR3 protein is CASSKRRLNYGYTF. In DNA form, the CDR3 reads TGTGCCAGCAGCAAAAGGCGGCTGAACTATGGCTACACCTTC.

This chain links TRBV6-6 with TRBJ1-2; TRBD1 agrees at 12 bases. This CDR3 contains 16 residues. J gave up 4 bases and V 0 bases, and 3 bases lay outside the gene matches. CDR1 is MNHNY and CDR2 is SVGAGI in the germline V gene (reference sequence). This CDR3 reads CASSYSGTGGAYGYTF. In DNA, the CDR3 is TGTGCCAGCAGTTACTCAGGGACAGGGGGCGCCTATGGCTACACCTTC.

This chain uses TRBV25-1 with TRBJ1-1, with D uncertain. This CDR3 has 13 residues. Trimming shortened V by 6 bases and J by 0 bases, and 8 bases separated the two germline ends. Germline-derived CDR1 and CDR2 are MGHDK and SYGVNS. The CDR3 here is CASSSPVNTEAFF. CDR3 DNA sequence: TGTGCCAGCAGCTCCCCCGTGAACACTGAAGCTTTCTTT.

The rearrangement links TRBV29-1 to TRBJ2-1; 8 bases line up with TRBD1. J gave up 7 bases and V 7 bases, and 6 bases lay outside the gene matches. The CDR3 has 12 residues. Germline V gives CDR1 SQVTM, CDR2 ANQGSEA. In nucleotides, the CDR3 is TGCAGCGCATGGACAGGGTTAAATGAGCAGTTCTTC. It codes for CSAWTGLNEQFF.

The rearrangement links TRBV4-1 to TRBJ2-7; D might be TRBD1 (5 bases). V lost 1 base and J lost 3, with 13 bases in between. CDR3 length: 15 amino acids. CDR1 and CDR2 from the germline V gene are MGHRA and YSYEKL. In nucleotides, the CDR3 is TGCGCCAGCAGCCAAGCGGACGACAGACGCTACGAGCAGTACTTC. Its protein is CASSQADDRRYEQYF.

This clone has a single count. J is TRBJ2-4 and V is TRBV13; D ambiguous. Trimming cost V 3 bases and J 1 base, with 10 bases left between them. CDR3 size: 15 residues. Germline values: CDR1 PRHDT, CDR2 FYEKMQ (reference sequence). The CDR3 loop is CASSLGFLAKNIQYF. The CDR3 coding sequence is TGTGCCAGCAGCTTGGGGTTTTTGGCCAAAAACATTCAGTACTTC.

The chain has TRBV4-1 and TRBJ2-7, with TRBD2 matching 7 bases. In germline, CDR1 is MGHRA, CDR2 YSYEKL. CDR3 length equals 14 residues. V lost 8 bases, J lost 2 bases, and 9 bases stayed unmatched. The CDR3 spells CASSVGDYPYEQYF. The CDR3 DNA reads TGCGCCAGCTCAGTGGGGGACTATCCCTACGAGCAGTACTTC.

DNA for the CDR3: TGTGCAAGTCGCTTGAGACGGCAAAACTATGGCTACACCTTC. This codes for CASRLRRQNYGYTF. The chain carries TRBV12-2 and TRBJ1-2. TRBV12-2 is a recognized pseudogene. The CDR3 has 14 amino acids.

The chain employs TRBV27 and TRBJ1-1; unclear D gene. Trimming left V 5 bases short and J 0 bases short, with 13 bases between. This CDR3 contains 15 residues. Germline CDR1 and CDR2: MNHEY and SMNVEV (reference sequence). As DNA, the CDR3 is TGTGCCAGCAGTCAATGGATGGCGATGAACACTGAAGCTTTCTTT. It translates to CASSQWMAMNTEAFF.

The chain is built from TRBV9 and TRBJ1-2, with 11 bases identical to TRBD1. The CDR3 runs 17 residues. The germline V gene has CDR1 SGDLS and CDR2 YYNGEE. The ends lost 4 bases at V and 0 bases at J; junction bases unmatched: 8. CDR3 amino acids: CASSSGTGGSPNYGYTF. CDR3 DNA sequence: TGTGCCAGCAGCTCCGGGACAGGGGGTTCCCCTAACTATGGCTACACCTTC.

This clone was seen once. This sequence joins TRBV2 and TRBJ2-7, with D tentatively TRBD1 (5 bases). The CDR3 is made up of 17 amino acids. The germline V gene has CDR1 SNHLY and CDR2 FYNNEI. V lost 0 bases and J lost 3, with 18 bases in between. The CDR3 DNA follows: TGTGCCAGCAGTGAAGCCCCCGAGTGGGGCAGAATCTACGAGCAGTACTTC. Translated: CASSEAPEWGRIYEQYF.

The chain is built from TRBV28 and TRBJ2-7, with 7 bases fitting TRBD1. CDR3 length: 15 amino acids. J gave up 4 bases and V 7 bases, and 13 bases lay outside the gene matches. Germline CDR1 reads MDHEN; CDR2 reads SYDVKM. The CDR3 spells CASTIGWQGEYEQYF. In nucleotides, the CDR3 is TGTGCCAGCACCATAGGCTGGCAGGGGGAATACGAGCAGTACTTC. The entire variable domain, with the rest obtained from reference TRBV28 and TRBJ2-7, is as follows: DVKVTQSSRYLVKRTGEKVFLECVQDMDHENMFWYRQDPGLGLRLIYFSYDVKMKEKGDIPEGYSVSREKKERFSLILESASTNQTSMYLCASTIGWQGEYEQYFGPGTRLTVT.

J is TRBJ2-1 and V is TRBV19, with 10 bases matching TRBD2. The CDR3 has 13 amino acids. Trimming at V came to 5 bases and at J to 10 bases, leaving 5 bases not matched to a gene. Germline CDR1 reads LNHDA; CDR2 reads SQIVND (reference sequence). The CDR3 loop is CASSLGLAREQFF. The CDR3 coding sequence is TGTGCCAGTAGTTTGGGACTAGCGCGGGAGCAGTTCTTC.